This T cell receptor beta chain was sequenced during a study of Ad26.COV2.S vaccination and SARS-CoV-2 variants. General study findings and limits: Once vaccination had occurred, spike-specific CD8+ and CD4+ T cell responses reportedly showed substantial breadth.

Some clones are missing from TCRdb's copy, which holds only in-frame ones; the method was immunoSEQ multiplex PCR. The table lists approximately 400,000 clones, under 90% of them singletons. Treatment indicated: roughly 20 received Ad26.COV2.S at low or high dose, single or two shots; roughly five received placebo; per-sample allocation not given. Collection of samples fell on day 63 after the first vaccine or placebo injection. This clone was seen a single time. Antigen: not known. With 6 bases removed from V and 8 bases from J, the gap between germline ends came to 14 bases. The CDR3 covers 13 residues.

The rearrangement uses TRBV12-3 or TRBV12-4 and TRBJ2-1; the D gene is possibly TRBD2 (6 bases). This TCR derives from a person between 18 and 60 years old who received the Ad26.COV2.S COVID-19 vaccine or a placebo. The source was peripheral blood, collected in a trial of Ad26.COV2.S vaccine versus placebo. Written as DNA, the CDR3 is TGTGCCAGCAGCGGGGGTCGGGGAGATGAGCAGTTCTTC. Protein sequence: CASSGGRGDEQFF.